Below, 9 T cell receptor beta chains from the same sample are listed, as sequenced in a study of T cells of healthy individuals. TCRdb used MiXCR to reprocess the 5' RACE reads, holding one entry per CDR3 protein. The sample yields some 100,000 distinct CDR3 sequences, around 17% seen once. The receptor set was obtained from a human donor in good health.

In its sample, this clonotype was seen many times. V and J are TRBV20-1 and TRBJ2-1; 9 positions match TRBD2. With 3 bases clipped from V and 3 bases from J, the junction kept 6 bases outside the gene matches. This CDR3 is 15 amino acids long. Germline CDR1 DFQATT, CDR2 SNEGSKA (reference sequence). This chain's CDR3 is CSASPGLASYNEQFF. The CDR3 coding sequence is TGCAGTGCTAGCCCAGGACTAGCGAGCTACAATGAGCAGTTCTTC.

The V call is TRBV5-1, the J call TRBJ2-7; D is possibly TRBD1 or TRBD2 (5 bases each). Germline V gene lookup returns CDR1 SGHRS and CDR2 YFSETQ. V lost 1 base and J 3 bases, leaving 14 bases between the germline ends. This CDR3 region has 15 residues. The CDR3 DNA reads as TGCGCCAGCAGCTTGTCTTCGGGACGCAACTACGAGCAGTACTTC. As protein: CASSLSSGRNYEQYF.

A few counts support this clonotype. The chain carries TRBV2 and TRBJ1-1, with TRBD1 identical over 12 bases. V trimming: 8 bases; J trimming: 1 base; junction bases outside the gene matches: 5. This CDR3 is 15 amino acids long. Germline CDR1 reads SNHLY; CDR2 reads FYNNEI. This CDR3 is CASAGTGGGNTEAFF. CDR3 DNA sequence: TGTGCCAGCGCCGGGACAGGGGGCGGGAACACTGAAGCTTTCTTT. The whole variable domain, remainder taken from reference TRBV2 and TRBJ1-1, is EPEVTQTPSHQVTQMGQEVILRCVPISNHLYFYWYRQILGQKVEFLVSFYNNEISEKSEIFDDQFSVERPDGSNFTLKIRSTKLEDSAMYFCASAGTGGGNTEAFFGQGTRLTVV.

The V call is TRBV19, the J call TRBJ1-1; D call uncertain. CDR1 and CDR2 (germline): LNHDA, SQIVND (reference sequence). CDR3 length: 13 amino acids. V lost 2 bases and J lost 1, with 5 bases in between. The CDR3 protein is CASSISENTEAFF. The CDR3 nucleotides read TGTGCCAGTAGTATATCAGAGAACACTGAAGCTTTCTTT.

In DNA, the CDR3 is TGTGCCTGGAGTGTAGGGTCGGGTAACACTGAAGCTTTCTTT. It is translated as CAWSVGSGNTEAFF. The rearrangement links TRBV30 to TRBJ1-1; D not resolved. Germline lookup yields CDR1 GTSNPN and CDR2 SVGIG (reference sequence). The length of the CDR3 is 14 residues. The V end was cut by 0 bases, the J end by 2 bases, with 10 bases between. Full variable domain (outside the CDR3, taken from reference TRBV30 and TRBJ1-1): SQTIHQWPATLVQPVGSPLSLECTVEGTSNPNLYWYRQAAGRGLQLLFYSVGIGQISSEVPQNLSASRPQDRQFILSSKKLLLSDSGFYLCAWSVGSGNTEAFFGQGTRLTVV.

The rearrangement links TRBV20-1 to TRBJ2-7, with 14 bases matching TRBD2. Germline trimming cut 1 base from V and 5 bases from J; bases unmatched to any gene: 10. This CDR3 region has 17 residues. Germline V CDR1 and CDR2: DFQATT, SNEGSKA (reference sequence). DNA of the CDR3: TGCAGTGCTAGAGTCTCGGGACTAGCGGGAGTTCGGAACGAGCAGTACTTC. This gives the protein CSARVSGLAGVRNEQYF.

This clonotype was counted between two and nine times. The chain uses TRBV27 and TRBJ1-2; possibly TRBD1 for D (6 bases). CDR1 MNHEY and CDR2 SMNVEV come from the germline V gene (reference sequence). This CDR3 comprises 14 residues. V was cut by 4 bases and J by 4 bases, with 13 bases left in between. CDR3 loop: CASSSTWTVYGYTF. As DNA, the CDR3 is TGTGCCAGCAGTTCAACCTGGACAGTCTATGGCTACACCTTC.

The chain uses TRBV20-1 and TRBJ1-6, with 7 bases that match TRBD1. The CDR3 loop spans 15 amino acids. Losses at the gene ends were 3 bases for V and 13 bases for J; bases not matched to a gene: 15. Germline V gene sequence: CDR1 DFQATT, CDR2 SNEGSKA (reference sequence). This chain's CDR3 is CSASSPGLGGNPLHF. Written as DNA, the CDR3 is TGCAGTGCTAGTTCGCCGGGGCTAGGGGGCAATCCCCTCCACTTT.

The table lists this clonotype with a few counts. The chain recombines TRBV20-1 with TRBJ2-3; D is possibly TRBD2 (5 bases). The V end lost 0 bases, the J end lost 2 bases, and 15 bases lay between the germline ends. Looked up from germline, CDR1 is DFQATT and CDR2 is SNEGSKA (reference sequence). The CDR3 runs 16 residues. The CDR3 nucleotides are TGCAGTGCTAGAGATCCGAGGGCGGAACCCACAGATACGCAGTATTTT. This sequence encodes CSARDPRAEPTDTQYF.